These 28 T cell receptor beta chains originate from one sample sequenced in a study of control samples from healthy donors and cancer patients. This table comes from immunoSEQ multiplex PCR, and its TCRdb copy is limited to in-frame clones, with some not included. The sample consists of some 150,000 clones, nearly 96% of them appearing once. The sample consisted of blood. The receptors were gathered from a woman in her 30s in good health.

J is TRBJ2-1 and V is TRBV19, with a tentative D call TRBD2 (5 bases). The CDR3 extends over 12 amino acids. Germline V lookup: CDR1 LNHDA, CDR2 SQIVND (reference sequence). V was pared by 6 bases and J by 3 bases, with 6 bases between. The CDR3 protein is CASRRDYNEQFF. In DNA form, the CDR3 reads TGTGCCAGTAGGAGGGACTACAATGAGCAGTTCTTC.

The CDR3 DNA sequence: TGCGCCAGCAGCACCAGTCCCGGGACAGGGGTGAACACTGAAGCTTTCTTT. Amino acid sequence: CASSTSPGTGVNTEAFF. The V call is TRBV5-1, the J call TRBJ1-1; 10 bases line up with TRBD1. The germline V gene encodes CDR1 SGHRS and CDR2 YFSETQ. With 4 bases clipped from V and 0 bases from J, the junction kept 9 bases outside the gene matches. This CDR3 has 17 residues.

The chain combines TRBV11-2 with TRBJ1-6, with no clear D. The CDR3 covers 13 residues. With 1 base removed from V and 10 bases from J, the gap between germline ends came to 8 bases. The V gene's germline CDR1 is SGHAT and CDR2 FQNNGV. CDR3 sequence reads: CASSLALVSPLHF. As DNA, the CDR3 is TGTGCCAGCAGCTTAGCCCTCGTATCACCCCTCCACTTT.

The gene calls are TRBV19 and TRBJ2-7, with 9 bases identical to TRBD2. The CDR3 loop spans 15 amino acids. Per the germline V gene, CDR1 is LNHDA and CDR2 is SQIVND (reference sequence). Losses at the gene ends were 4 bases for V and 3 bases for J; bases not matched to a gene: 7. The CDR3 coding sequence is TGTGCCAGTAGTACCAACCCTAGCGGGAACTACGAGCAGTACTTC. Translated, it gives CASSTNPSGNYEQYF.

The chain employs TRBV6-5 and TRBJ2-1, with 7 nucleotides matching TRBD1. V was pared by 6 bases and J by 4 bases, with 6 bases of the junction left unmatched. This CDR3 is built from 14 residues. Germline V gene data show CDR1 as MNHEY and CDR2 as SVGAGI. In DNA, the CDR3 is TGTGCCAGCAGAAGAGACAGGGCGTACAATGAGCAGTTCTTC. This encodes CASRRDRAYNEQFF.

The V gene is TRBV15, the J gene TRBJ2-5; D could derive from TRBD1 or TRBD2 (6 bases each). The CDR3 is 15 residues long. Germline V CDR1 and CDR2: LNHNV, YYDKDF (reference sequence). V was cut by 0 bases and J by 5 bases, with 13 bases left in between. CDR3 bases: TGTGCCACCAGCAGAGATACGGGGGCGGGTGAGACCCAGTACTTC. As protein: CATSRDTGAGETQYF.

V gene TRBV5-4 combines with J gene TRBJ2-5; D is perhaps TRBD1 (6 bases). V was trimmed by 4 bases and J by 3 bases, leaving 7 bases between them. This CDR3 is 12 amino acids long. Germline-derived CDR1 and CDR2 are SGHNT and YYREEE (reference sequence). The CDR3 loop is CASSRQEETQYF. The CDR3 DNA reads TGTGCCAGCAGCCGACAGGAAGAGACCCAGTACTTC.

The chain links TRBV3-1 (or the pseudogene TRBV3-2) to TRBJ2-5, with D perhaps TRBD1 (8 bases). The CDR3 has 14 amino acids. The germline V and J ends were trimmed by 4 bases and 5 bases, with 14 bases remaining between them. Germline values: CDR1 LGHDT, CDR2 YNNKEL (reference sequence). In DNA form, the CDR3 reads TGTGCCAGCAGCCTAATACAGGGGGGGGAGACCCAGTACTTC. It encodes CASSLIQGGETQYF.

The CDR3 loop reads CASSPMEAEQFF. The CDR3 DNA is TGTGCCAGCAGCCCGATGGAGGCTGAGCAGTTCTTC. V usage is TRBV14 and J usage is TRBJ2-1, with D maybe TRBD2 (5 bases). The V end was cut by 4 bases, the J end by 9 bases, with 10 bases between. The CDR3 covers 12 residues. Germline assignment: CDR1 SGHDN and CDR2 FVKESK. Together with reference TRBV14 and TRBJ2-1, the CDR3 gives the full variable domain: EAGVTQFPSHSVIEKGQTVTLRCDPISGHDNLYWYRRVMGKEIKFLLHFVKESKQDESGMPNNRFLAERTGGTYSTLKVQPAELEDSGVYFCASSPMEAEQFFGPGTRLTVL.

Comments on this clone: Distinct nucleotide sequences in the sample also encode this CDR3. The chain's CDR3 is CASSGTSGTYEQYF. The CDR3 DNA sequence: TGTGCCAGTAGCGGGACTAGCGGGACCTACGAGCAGTACTTC. The V call is TRBV19, the J call TRBJ2-7; the match to TRBD2 covers 13 bases. From germline, CDR1 is LNHDA and CDR2 SQIVND (reference sequence). Trimming cost V 6 bases and J 2 bases; bases outside gene matches: 1. There are 14 residues in the CDR3.

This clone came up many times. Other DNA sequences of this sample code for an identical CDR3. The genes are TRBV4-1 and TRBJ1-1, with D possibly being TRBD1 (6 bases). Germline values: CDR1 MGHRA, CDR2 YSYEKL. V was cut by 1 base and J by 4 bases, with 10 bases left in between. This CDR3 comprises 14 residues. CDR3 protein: CASSQGGRGTEAFF. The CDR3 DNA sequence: TGCGCCAGCAGCCAAGGTGGCAGGGGCACTGAAGCTTTCTTT.

As DNA, the CDR3 is TGTGCCTCACAAAGCGGCCGGGCCGAGCAGTACTTC. This gives the protein CASQSGRAEQYF. This chain joins TRBV30 and TRBJ2-7; tentative D call: TRBD2 (5 bases). Germline lookup yields CDR1 GTSNPN and CDR2 SVGIG (reference sequence). The V end was cut by 7 bases, the J end by 6 bases, with 16 bases between. CDR3 length equals 12 residues.

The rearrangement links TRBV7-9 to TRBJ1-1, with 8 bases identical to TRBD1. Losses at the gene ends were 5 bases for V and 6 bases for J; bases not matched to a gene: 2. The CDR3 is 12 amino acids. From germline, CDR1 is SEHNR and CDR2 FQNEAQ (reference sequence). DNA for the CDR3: TGTGCCAGCAGCCAACAGGGGGCTGAAGCTTTCTTT. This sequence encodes CASSQQGAEAFF.

The CDR3 loop reads CASSQGLAGGLWTGELFF. The CDR3 DNA is TGTGCCAGCAGCCAAGGACTAGCGGGAGGTCTGTGGACCGGGGAGCTGTTTTTT. This chain uses TRBV7-2 with TRBJ2-2, with 14 bases identical to TRBD2. Germline V CDR1 and CDR2: SGHTA, FQGNSA. Trimming at V came to 5 bases and at J to 5 bases, leaving 10 bases not matched to a gene. CDR3 length equals 18 residues.

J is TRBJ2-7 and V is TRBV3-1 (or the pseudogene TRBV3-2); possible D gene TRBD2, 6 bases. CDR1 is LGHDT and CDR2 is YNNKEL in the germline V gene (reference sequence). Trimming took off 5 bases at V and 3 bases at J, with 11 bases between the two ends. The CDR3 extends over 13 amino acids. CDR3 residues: CASSKSGFYEQYF. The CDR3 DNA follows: TGTGCCAGCAGCAAAAGCGGGTTCTACGAGCAGTACTTC.

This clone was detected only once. CDR3 in amino acids: CASLGLDVVPEEKLFF. The CDR3 DNA sequence: TGTGCCAGCTTGGGTCTGGACGTGGTCCCGGAGGAAAAACTGTTTTTT. The chain uses TRBV28 and TRBJ1-4; D is ambiguous. This CDR3 comprises 16 residues. Germline CDR1 MDHEN, CDR2 SYDVKM. Trimming pared 8 bases from V and 8 bases from J, leaving 24 bases between.

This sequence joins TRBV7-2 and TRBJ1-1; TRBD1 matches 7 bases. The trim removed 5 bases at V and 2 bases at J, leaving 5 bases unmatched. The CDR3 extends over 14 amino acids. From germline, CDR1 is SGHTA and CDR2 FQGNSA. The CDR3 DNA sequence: TGTGCCAGCAGCAAGGGACAGCTTAACACTGAAGCTTTCTTT. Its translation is CASSKGQLNTEAFF.

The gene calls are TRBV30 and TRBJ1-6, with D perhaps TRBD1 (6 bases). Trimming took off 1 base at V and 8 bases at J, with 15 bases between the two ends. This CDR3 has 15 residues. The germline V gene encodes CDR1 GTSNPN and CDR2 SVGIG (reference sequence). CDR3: CAWSGIGGLDSPLHF. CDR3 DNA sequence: TGTGCCTGGAGTGGTATTGGGGGGCTAGATTCACCCCTCCACTTT.

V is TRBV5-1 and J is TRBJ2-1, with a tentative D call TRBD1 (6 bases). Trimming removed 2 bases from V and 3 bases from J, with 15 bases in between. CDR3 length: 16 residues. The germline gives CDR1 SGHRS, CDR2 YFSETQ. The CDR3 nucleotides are TGCGCCAGCAGCTTAAACCCCGGGACATTCTACAATGAGCAGTTCTTC. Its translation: CASSLNPGTFYNEQFF. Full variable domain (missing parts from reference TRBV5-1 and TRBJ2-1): KAGVTQTPRYLIKTRGQQVTLSCSPISGHRSVSWYQQTPGQGLQFLFEYFSETQRNKGNFPGRFSGRQFSNSRSEMNVSTLELGDSALYLCASSLNPGTFYNEQFFGPGTRLTVL.

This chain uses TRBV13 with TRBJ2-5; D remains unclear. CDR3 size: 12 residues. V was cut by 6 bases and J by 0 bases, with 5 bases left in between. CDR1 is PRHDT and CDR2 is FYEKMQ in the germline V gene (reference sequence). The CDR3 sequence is CASSPYQETQYF. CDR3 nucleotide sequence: TGTGCCAGCAGTCCGTACCAAGAGACCCAGTACTTC.

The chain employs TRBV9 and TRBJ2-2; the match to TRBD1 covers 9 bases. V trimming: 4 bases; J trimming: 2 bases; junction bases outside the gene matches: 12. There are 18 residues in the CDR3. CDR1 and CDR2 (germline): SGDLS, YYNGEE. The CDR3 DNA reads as TGTGCCAGCAGCCCCGGGATCCCGGGACAGGGAAACACCGGGGAGCTGTTTTTT. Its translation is CASSPGIPGQGNTGELFF.

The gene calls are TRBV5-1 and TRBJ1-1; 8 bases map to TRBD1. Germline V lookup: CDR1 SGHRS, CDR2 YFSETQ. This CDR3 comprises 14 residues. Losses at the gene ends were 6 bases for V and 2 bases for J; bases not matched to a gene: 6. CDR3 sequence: CASTLQGANTEAFF. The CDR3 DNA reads TGCGCCAGCACCCTCCAGGGGGCAAACACTGAAGCTTTCTTT.

DNA for the CDR3: TGTGCCAGCAGCGATCAGCCGAACACTGAAGCTTTCTTT. This encodes CASSDQPNTEAFF. V and J are TRBV11-3 and TRBJ1-1, with D hard to call. Germline assignment: CDR1 SGHNT and CDR2 YENEEA. The CDR3 is made up of 13 amino acids. V was shortened by 5 bases and J by 1 base, with 8 bases between the two germline ends.

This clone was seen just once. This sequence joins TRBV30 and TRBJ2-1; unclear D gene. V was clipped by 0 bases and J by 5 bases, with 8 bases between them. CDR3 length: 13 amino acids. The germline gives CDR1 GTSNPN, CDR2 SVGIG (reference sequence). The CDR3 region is CAWSVWSDNEQFF. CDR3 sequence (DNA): TGTGCCTGGAGTGTGTGGTCAGACAATGAGCAGTTCTTC.

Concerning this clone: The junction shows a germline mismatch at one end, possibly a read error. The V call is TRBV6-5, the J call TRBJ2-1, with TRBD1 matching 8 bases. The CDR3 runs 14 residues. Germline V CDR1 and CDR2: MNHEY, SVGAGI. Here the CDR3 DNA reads TGTGCCGGCAGCACCGGGACAGGCTACAATGAGCAGTTCTTC. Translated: CAGSTGTGYNEQFF.

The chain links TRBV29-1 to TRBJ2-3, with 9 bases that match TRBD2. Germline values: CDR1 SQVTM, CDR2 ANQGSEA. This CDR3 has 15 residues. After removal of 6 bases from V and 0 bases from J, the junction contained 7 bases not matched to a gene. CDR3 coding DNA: TGCAGCGTGGGGTTGGGGACTAGCAGCACAGATACGCAGTATTTT. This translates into CSVGLGTSSTDTQYF.

The CDR3 DNA sequence: TGTGCCAGCAGCCCTAGACTAGCGGGAGTGGGCGGGGAGCTGTTTTTT. Translating gives CASSPRLAGVGGELFF. V is TRBV3-1 (or the pseudogene TRBV3-2) and J is TRBJ2-2, with 12 bases aligning to TRBD2. V lost 4 bases and J lost 7; bases outside the gene matches: 7. Germline CDR1 and CDR2: LGHDT and YNNKEL (reference sequence). The CDR3 totals 16 residues.

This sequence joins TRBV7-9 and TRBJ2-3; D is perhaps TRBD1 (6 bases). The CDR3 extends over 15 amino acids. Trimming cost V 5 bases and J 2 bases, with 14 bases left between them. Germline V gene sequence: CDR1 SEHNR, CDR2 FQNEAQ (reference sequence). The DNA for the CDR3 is TGTGCCAGCAGCCCTACAGGGTCCTCCACAGATACGCAGTATTTT. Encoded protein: CASSPTGSSTDTQYF.